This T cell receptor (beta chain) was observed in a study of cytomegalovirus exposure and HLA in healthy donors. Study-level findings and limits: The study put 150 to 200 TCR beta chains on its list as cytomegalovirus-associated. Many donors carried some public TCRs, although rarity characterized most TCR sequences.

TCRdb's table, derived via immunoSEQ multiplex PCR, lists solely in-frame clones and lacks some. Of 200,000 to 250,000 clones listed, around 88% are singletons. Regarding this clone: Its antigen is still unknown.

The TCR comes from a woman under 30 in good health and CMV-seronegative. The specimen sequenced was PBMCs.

This CDR3 is CASSDTGENTEAFF. The CDR3 bases are TGTGCCAGCAGTGATACAGGGGAGAACACTGAAGCTTTCTTT. The V and J genes are TRBV6-1 and TRBJ1-1; TRBD1 agrees at 7 bases. The trim removed 3 bases at V and 1 base at J, leaving 2 bases unmatched. The CDR3 totals 14 residues. The germline V gene encodes CDR1 MNHNS and CDR2 SASEGT.